The 16 T cell receptor beta chains listed next were all sequenced from one sample in a study of T cell clones after liver transplantation. Produced via immunoSEQ multiplex PCR; TCRdb's table is partial and in-frame only. The sample shows over 50,000 clones, 70% to 85% of them seen only once. The sample consisted of CD4+ T cells from blood, taken before liver transplant. These receptors were obtained from a human donor who received a liver transplant.

This clone came up once. The chain joins TRBV19 to TRBJ1-4, with 7 nucleotides matching TRBD1. Germline CDR1 reads LNHDA; CDR2 reads SQIVND (reference sequence). Trimming removed 4 bases from V and 6 bases from J; junction bases left unmatched: 8. The CDR3 loop spans 15 amino acids. The CDR3 region is CASSREQGSDEKLFF. CDR3 coding DNA: TGTGCCAGTAGTAGAGAACAGGGGTCCGATGAAAAACTGTTTTTT.

The chain has TRBV7-3 and TRBJ2-5; the D is unclear. Germline values: CDR1 SGHTA, CDR2 FQGTGA. CDR3 length: 15 residues. Trimming took off 0 bases at V and 4 bases at J, with 12 bases between the two ends. The CDR3 nucleotides are TGTGCCAGCAGCTTAACTAGTATGCGTTTAGAGACCCAGTACTTC. Its translation is CASSLTSMRLETQYF.

This clone was recorded a few times. This chain connects TRBV19 to TRBJ1-5; 8 bases align to TRBD1. The CDR3 is 14 amino acids. Germline CDR1 is LNHDA and CDR2 is SQIVND (reference sequence). Trimming at V came to 8 bases and at J to 2 bases, leaving 5 bases not matched to a gene. The DNA for the CDR3 is TGTGCCAGTCGAGACAGGGGCGGCAATCAGCCCCAGCATTTT. It yields the protein CASRDRGGNQPQHF.

The chain is built from TRBV29-1 and TRBJ2-3; unclear D gene. V shed 4 bases and J shed 5 bases, with 4 bases lying between them. This CDR3 comprises 10 residues. The germline gives CDR1 SQVTM, CDR2 ANQGSEA. The CDR3 here is CSVGGDTQYF. In DNA, the CDR3 is TGCAGCGTTGGAGGAGATACGCAGTATTTT.

The chain carries TRBV7-2 and TRBJ2-1; tentatively, D is TRBD1 (6 bases). Trimming took off 4 bases at V and 14 bases at J, with 18 bases between the two ends. Looked up from germline, CDR1 is SGHTA and CDR2 is FQGNSA. CDR3 size: 13 residues. This chain's CDR3 is CASSSRVRDNEFF. The CDR3 DNA reads as TGTGCCAGCAGCTCTAGGGTTCGGGACAATGAGTTCTTC.

The chain joins TRBV29-1 to TRBJ2-1; D is possibly TRBD1 (6 bases). V shed 2 bases and J shed 5 bases, with 13 bases lying between them. CDR1 and CDR2 from the germline V gene are SQVTM and ANQGSEA. This CDR3 is built from 14 residues. The CDR3 loop reads CSVERWGQDNEQFF. CDR3 DNA: TGCAGCGTTGAACGGTGGGGGCAGGACAATGAGCAGTTCTTC.

About this clone: This sample includes further DNA sequences coding for the same CDR3. This chain links TRBV2 with TRBJ1-5, with D perhaps matching TRBD1 (6 bases). Germline CDR1 reads SNHLY; CDR2 reads FYNNEI. V dropped 7 bases and J dropped 6 bases, with 19 bases sitting between them. The CDR3 sequence is 15 residues long. The CDR3 region has the DNA TGTGCCAGCATCCCTGGGGGGGGAGGGGGTCAGCCCCAGCATTTT. It specifies CASIPGGGGGQPQHF.

In this sample, this clone turned up a few times. In nucleotides, the CDR3 is TGTGCCAGCAGTTTAGGACTAGCGGGGGGGAAAAACATTCAGTACTTC. This gives the protein CASSLGLAGGKNIQYF. The chain employs TRBV28 and TRBJ2-4, with 15 bases that match TRBD2. CDR1 MDHEN and CDR2 SYDVKM come from the germline V gene. The CDR3 has 16 amino acids. Trimming cost V 2 bases and J 4 bases; bases outside gene matches: 0.

The chain recombines TRBV7-4 with TRBJ1-2; the D is unclear. This CDR3 has 17 residues. The germline V gene has CDR1 SGHVT and CDR2 SQSDAQ. V gave up 5 bases and J gave up 4 bases, with 23 bases separating them. CDR3 DNA sequence: TGTGCCAGCAGCCGGCCACTTTCAGCTCGAAAGATCTATGGCTACACCTTC. Protein sequence: CASSRPLSARKIYGYTF.

The rearrangement links TRBV2 to TRBJ2-5, with unresolved D. Germline-derived CDR1 and CDR2 are SNHLY and FYNNEI. This CDR3 has 11 residues. Deletions cut 7 bases from V and 5 bases from J, with 8 bases between. CDR3 in DNA: TGTGCCAGCAACGCGCGGGAGACCCAGTACTTC. Translation: CASNARETQYF.

The chain carries TRBV11-1 and TRBJ1-3, with D tentatively TRBD1 (5 bases). CDR3 length: 14 residues. V lost 1 base, J lost 5 bases, and 9 bases lay in between. CDR1 is SGHAT and CDR2 is FQDESV in the germline V gene (reference sequence). The CDR3 DNA follows: TGTGCCAGCAGCTTAGGCCGGGGCCGAAACACCATATATTTT. Protein product: CASSLGRGRNTIYF.

The chain joins TRBV19 to TRBJ1-2; D not certain. This CDR3 has 16 residues. Germline V gene lookup returns CDR1 LNHDA and CDR2 SQIVND (reference sequence). Trimming took 4 bases from V and 3 from J, leaving 18 bases between them. Written as DNA, the CDR3 is TGTGCCAGTAGTACATCAAGAGGCAGCTCCTACTATGGCTACACCTTC. Residues: CASSTSRGSSYYGYTF.

The CDR3: CASGLNGWDTQYF. The CDR3 region has the DNA TGTGCTAGTGGTTTGAATGGTTGGGATACGCAGTATTTT. The J gene is TRBJ2-3, the V gene TRBV12-5, with D unresolved. The V and J ends lost 2 bases and 6 bases respectively, with 9 bases between them. CDR3 length: 13 amino acids. Germline V gene lookup returns CDR1 LGHNT and CDR2 FRNRAP.

V is TRBV29-1 and J is TRBJ2-2; 8 bases map to TRBD2. Germline lookup yields CDR1 SQVTM and CDR2 ANQGSEA. The CDR3 consists of 15 residues. J gave up 7 bases and V 4 bases, and 11 bases lay outside the gene matches. The CDR3 loop is CSVGLSGSQFGELFF. The CDR3 coding sequence is TGCAGCGTTGGCCTCAGCGGGAGTCAGTTCGGGGAGCTGTTTTTT.

V gene TRBV7-2 combines with J gene TRBJ2-3, with D perhaps matching TRBD2 (6 bases). V gave up 2 bases and J gave up 4 bases, with 10 bases separating them. This CDR3 is 14 amino acids long. Looked up from germline, CDR1 is SGHTA and CDR2 is FQGNSA. In nucleotides, the CDR3 is TGTGCCAGCAGCTTATCCTGGGGGGCAGATACGCAGTATTTT. It translates to CASSLSWGADTQYF.

This sequence joins TRBV5-6 and TRBJ1-4, with no clear D. This CDR3 is built from 13 residues. The V and J ends lost 1 base and 5 bases respectively, with 6 bases between them. The germline CDR1 and CDR2 sequences are SGHDT and YYEEEE. The CDR3 nucleotides read TGTGCCAGCAGCTTGCTGGACAATGAAAAACTGTTTTTT. Its protein product is CASSLLDNEKLFF. Supplemented by reference TRBV5-6 and TRBJ1-4, the full variable domain reads DAGVTQSPTHLIKTRGQQVTLRCSPKSGHDTVSWYQQALGQGPQFIFQYYEEEERQRGNFPDRFSGHQFPNYSSELNVNALLLGDSALYLCASSLLDNEKLFFGSGTQLSVL.